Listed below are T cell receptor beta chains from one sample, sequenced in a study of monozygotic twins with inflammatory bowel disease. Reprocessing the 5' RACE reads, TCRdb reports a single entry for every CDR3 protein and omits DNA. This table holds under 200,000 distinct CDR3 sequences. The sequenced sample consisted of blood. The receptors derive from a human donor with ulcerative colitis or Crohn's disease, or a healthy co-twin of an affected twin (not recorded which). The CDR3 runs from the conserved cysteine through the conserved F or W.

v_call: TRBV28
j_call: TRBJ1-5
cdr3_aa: CASSFTRLQPQHF

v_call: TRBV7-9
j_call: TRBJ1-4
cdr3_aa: CASSLGQAAATNEKLFF

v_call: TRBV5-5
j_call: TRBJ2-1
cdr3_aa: CASSFGQSANEQFF

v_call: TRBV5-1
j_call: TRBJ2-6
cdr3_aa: CASSLAWSGANVLTF

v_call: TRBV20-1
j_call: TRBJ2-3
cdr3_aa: CSATGARSSPNTDTQYF

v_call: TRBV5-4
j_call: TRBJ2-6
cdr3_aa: CASSLPLAGVSGANVLTF

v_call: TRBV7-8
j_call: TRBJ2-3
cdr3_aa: CASRRLAGGADTQYF

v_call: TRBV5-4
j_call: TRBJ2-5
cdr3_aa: CASSGGGGQETQYF

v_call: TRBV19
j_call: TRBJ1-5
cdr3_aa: CASSISRGVGQPQHF

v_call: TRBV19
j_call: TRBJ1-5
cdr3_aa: CASLSGQKAGNQPQHF

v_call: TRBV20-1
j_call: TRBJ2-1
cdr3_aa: CSAILGTGSSEQFF

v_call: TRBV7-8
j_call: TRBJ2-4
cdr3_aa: CASSLTGDLAKNIQYF

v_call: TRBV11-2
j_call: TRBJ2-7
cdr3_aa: CASIGSGSVNEQYF

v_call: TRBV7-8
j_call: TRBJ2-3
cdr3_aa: CASSFPNRGLTDTQYF

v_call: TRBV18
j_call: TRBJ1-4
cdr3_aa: CASSPRQATNEKLFF

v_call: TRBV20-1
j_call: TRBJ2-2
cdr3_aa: CSARDIRVGGFSYTGELFF

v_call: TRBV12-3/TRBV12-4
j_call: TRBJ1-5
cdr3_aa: CASSLTGGSNQPQHF

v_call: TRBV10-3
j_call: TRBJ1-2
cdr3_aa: CAITTLTGYGYTF

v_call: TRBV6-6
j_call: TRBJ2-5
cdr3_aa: CASNDRSQETQYF

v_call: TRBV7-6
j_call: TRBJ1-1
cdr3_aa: CASSPGWASTEAFF

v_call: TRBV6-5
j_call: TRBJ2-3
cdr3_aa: CASSYGRGPDTQYF

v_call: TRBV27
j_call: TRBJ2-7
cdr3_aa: CASSLFWDSYEQYF

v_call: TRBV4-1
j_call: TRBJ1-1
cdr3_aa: CASSPHPGLLGNTEAFF

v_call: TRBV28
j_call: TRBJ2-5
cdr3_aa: CASSLIAKEETQYF

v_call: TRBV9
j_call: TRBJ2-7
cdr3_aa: CASSVGVSSYEQYF

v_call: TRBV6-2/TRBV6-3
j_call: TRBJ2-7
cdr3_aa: CASSAISYEQYF

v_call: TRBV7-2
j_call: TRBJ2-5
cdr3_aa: CASSLDSQLGKTQYF

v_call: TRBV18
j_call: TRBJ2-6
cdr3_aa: CASSPLTGVLSGANVLTF

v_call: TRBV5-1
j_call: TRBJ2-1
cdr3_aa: CASRSRQYNEQFF

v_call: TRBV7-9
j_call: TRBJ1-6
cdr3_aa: CASSLDSPLHF

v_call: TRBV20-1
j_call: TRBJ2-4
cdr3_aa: CSARGTSGRTGVKNIQYF

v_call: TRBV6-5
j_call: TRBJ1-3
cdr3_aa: CASSYSILGQGNTIYF

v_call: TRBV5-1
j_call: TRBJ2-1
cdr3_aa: CASSHDGTSYNEQFF

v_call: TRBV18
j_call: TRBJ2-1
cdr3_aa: CASSPPSVLGEFF

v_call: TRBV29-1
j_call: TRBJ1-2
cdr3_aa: CSVGGPGGGNYGYTF

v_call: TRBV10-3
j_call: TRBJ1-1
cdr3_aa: CAISSRGRGTEAFF

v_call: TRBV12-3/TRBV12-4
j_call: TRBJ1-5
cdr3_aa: CASSSPDRSLRQPQHF

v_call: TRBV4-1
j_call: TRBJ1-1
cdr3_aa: CASSSLGLGTEAFF

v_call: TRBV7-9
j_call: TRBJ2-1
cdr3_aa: CASSQLAIHEQFF

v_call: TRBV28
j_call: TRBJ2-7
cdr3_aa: CASSSWTSGTYEQYF

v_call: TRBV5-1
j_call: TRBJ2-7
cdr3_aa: CASSSPGQGIGYEQYF

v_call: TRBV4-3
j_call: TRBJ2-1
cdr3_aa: CASSLSGASSYNEQFF

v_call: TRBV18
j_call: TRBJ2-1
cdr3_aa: CASSPLYPPTSGPGGDEQFF

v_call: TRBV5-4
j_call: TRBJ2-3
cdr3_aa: CASSLSRGRTDTQYF

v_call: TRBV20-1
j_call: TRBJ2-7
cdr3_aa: CSARDYWGASPSYEQYF

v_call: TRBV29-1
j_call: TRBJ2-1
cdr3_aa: CSVAGGRSYNEQFF

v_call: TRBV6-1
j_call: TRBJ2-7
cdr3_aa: CASTPKTGPYEQYF